This TCR beta chain is drawn from a study of cytomegalovirus exposure and HLA in healthy donors. Whole-study findings and limits: V- and J-gene trimming in TCR beta was tied to a missense DCLRE1C variant by an analysis performed later.

The study ran its PCR with 60 Vbeta and 13 Jbeta primers. Only in-frame clones appear in the TCRdb table, and some are missing; sequencing was by immunoSEQ multiplex PCR. The table lists about 120,000 clones, approximately 81% of them singletons, with 2.2% in the top ten. Nominally healthy donors were sampled, though unrecorded immune exposures were likely. About this clone itself: No antigen is known for it.

The TCR sequence derives from a woman in her 40s in good health and CMV-seronegative. Sequencing input: PBMCs.

The chain's CDR3 is CASSQVANSYEQYF. In DNA form, the CDR3 reads TGCGCCAGCAGCCAAGTAGCTAACTCCTACGAGCAGTACTTC. V is TRBV4-3 and J is TRBJ2-7; D not certain. The germline gives CDR1 LGHNA, CDR2 YSLEER. The CDR3 runs to 14 residues. V shed 1 base and J shed 0 bases, with 7 bases lying between them.